The 30 T cell receptor beta chains reported below all come from one sample, sequenced in a study of Graves' ophthalmopathy and Graves' hyperthyroidism. Transcripts of RNA were the source for amplifying TCR beta CDR3 regions. HTBI primers were used in a first-round RT-PCR, which preceded a second-round multiplex PCR. A single record per CDR3 protein comes from TCRdb applying MiXCR to the multiplex PCR reads. The sample has roughly 350,000 distinct CDR3 sequences, roughly 15% seen once; the top ten hold 2% to 3%. The material sequenced was peripheral blood. The source of these receptors is an adult woman with stable Graves' hyperthyroidism.

Ten or more counts support this clonotype. The V gene is TRBV27, the J gene TRBJ2-7, with TRBD2 as a possible D gene (6 bases). With 8 bases removed from V and 2 bases from J, the gap between germline ends came to 16 bases. Germline V gene sequence: CDR1 MNHEY, CDR2 SMNVEV (reference sequence). This CDR3 is built from 14 residues. Here the CDR3 reads CASGGGSGPYEQYF. CDR3 nucleotide sequence: TGTGCCAGCGGCGGTGGAAGCGGGCCCTACGAGCAGTACTTC.

The sample holds many counts of this clonotype. V is TRBV10-3 and J is TRBJ2-2, with TRBD2 matching 7 bases. The CDR3 is 15 residues long. Germline V CDR1 and CDR2: ENHRY, SYGVKD. V lost 5 bases to trimming and J lost 4 bases; unmatched junction nucleotides: 7. Here the CDR3 DNA reads TGTGCCATCAGTCAGCGGGAAGGGATCACCGGGGAGCTGTTTTTT. The encoded protein is CAISQREGITGELFF.

The genes are TRBV30 and TRBJ1-6, with TRBD1 matching over 12 bases. This CDR3 is built from 17 residues. J lost 7 bases, V lost 2 bases, and 9 bases had no gene match. The germline gives CDR1 GTSNPN, CDR2 SVGIG (reference sequence). The CDR3 protein is CAWSLRRGQGANSPLHF. CDR3 DNA sequence: TGTGCCTGGAGTCTCCGCCGGGGACAGGGGGCGAATTCACCCCTCCACTTT.

This clonotype was counted many times. The chain carries TRBV28 and TRBJ1-5, with TRBD1 matching over 8 bases. The CDR3 loop spans 15 amino acids. Germline V gene lookup returns CDR1 MDHEN and CDR2 SYDVKM. V lost 6 bases to trimming and J lost 2 bases; unmatched junction nucleotides: 6. Written as DNA, the CDR3 is TGTGCCAGCAGCGATCCGGGACAGGGCAATCAGCCCCAGCATTTT. It translates to CASSDPGQGNQPQHF. The full variable domain, in which reference TRBV28 and TRBJ1-5 provide the parts outside the CDR3, is DVKVTQSSRYLVKRTGEKVFLECVQDMDHENMFWYRQDPGLGLRLIYFSYDVKMKEKGDIPEGYSVSREKKERFSLILESASTNQTSMYLCASSDPGQGNQPQHFGDGTRLSIL.

The CDR3 spells CASTPQNYGYTF. DNA of the CDR3: TGTGCCAGCACTCCCCAAAACTATGGCTACACCTTC. This rearrangement joins TRBV6-4 to TRBJ1-2; D remains unclear. CDR1 and CDR2 from the germline V gene are MRHNA and SNTAGT. Trimming removed 7 bases at V and 2 bases at J, with 8 bases between. CDR3 size: 12 residues.

Ten or more counts support this clonotype. The chain carries TRBV6-5 and TRBJ1-2, with 7 bases identical to TRBD1. J gave up 0 bases and V 8 bases, and 9 bases lay outside the gene matches. Looked up from germline, CDR1 is MNHEY and CDR2 is SVGAGI. The CDR3 consists of 15 residues. As DNA, the CDR3 is TGTGCCAGCCAGTTGGGGACAGAAGCTAACTATGGCTACACCTTC. Encoded protein: CASQLGTEANYGYTF.

This clonotype has ten or more counts. V gene TRBV7-3 combines with J gene TRBJ2-5; 8 positions match TRBD1. The CDR3 runs to 16 residues. After removal of 6 bases from V and 1 base from J, the junction contained 10 bases not matched to a gene. Looked up from germline, CDR1 is SGHTA and CDR2 is FQGTGA. The CDR3 nucleotides are TGTGCCAGCAGGCCCTCGGACAGGGAGCCCCAAGAGACCCAGTACTTC. It yields the protein CASRPSDREPQETQYF.

This clonotype came up a few times. A single base separates this from a much larger clone, so it may be a read error. This sequence joins TRBV30 and TRBJ1-1; no clear D gene. The CDR3 consists of 16 residues. Germline values: CDR1 GTSNPN, CDR2 SVGIG (reference sequence). The CDR3 loop reads CAWSVGGIRFLAEACF. The CDR3 DNA reads as TGTGCCTGGAGTGTAGGTGGGATAAGGTTTCTGGCTGAAGCTTGCTTT.

On this clonotype itself: A read error is possible here, since a much larger clone lies one base away. The rearrangement links TRBV6-1 to TRBJ2-5; no definite D call. Germline values: CDR1 MNHNS, CDR2 SASEGT. The CDR3 extends over 11 amino acids. This CDR3 is CAVVGQEIQYF. The CDR3 bases are TGTGCCGTCGTCGGCCAGGAGATCCAGTACTTC.

The J gene is TRBJ2-5, the V gene TRBV6-1, with 9 bases matching TRBD1. The germline gives CDR1 MNHNS, CDR2 SASEGT. This CDR3 spans 15 amino acids. The J segment lost 5 bases and the V segment lost 5 bases, leaving 9 bases of the junction unmatched. CDR3 DNA sequence: TGTGCCAGCAGTAGGACAGGGGACACCGGGGAGACCCAGTACTTC. Translating gives CASSRTGDTGETQYF.

This clonotype was counted many times. This chain links TRBV15 with TRBJ2-5, with D tentatively TRBD2 (7 bases). Deletions cut 5 bases from V and 2 bases from J, with 15 bases between. The CDR3 loop spans 15 amino acids. CDR1 is LNHNV, CDR2 YYDKDF, per germline (reference sequence). CDR3 coding DNA: TGTGCCACCAGCCCGTCGGGGGGCGGACAAGAGACCCAGTACTTC. Translating gives CATSPSGGGQETQYF.

Of note for this clonotype: A read error may account for a junction end that differs from germline. The V and J genes are TRBV4-1 and TRBJ2-7; TRBD2 is a possible D gene (5 bases). The CDR3 is 14 residues long. The germline V gene has CDR1 MGHRA and CDR2 YSYEKL. CDR3 sequence (DNA): TGCGCCAGCAGCCAATCCGGGAATCAGTACGAGCAGTGCTTC. Translating gives CASSQSGNQYEQCF.

In its sample, this clonotype was seen many times. The chain couples TRBV6-4 to TRBJ2-7, with 7 nucleotides matching TRBD2. V dropped 5 bases and J dropped 4; count of bases not matched to a gene: 11. Germline V gene data show CDR1 as MRHNA and CDR2 as SNTAGT. There are 15 residues in the CDR3. This CDR3 is CASSTGTIKRYEQYF. The DNA for the CDR3 is TGTGCCAGCAGTACCGGGACTATAAAACGGTACGAGCAGTACTTC.

This clonotype was detected many times. V is TRBV4-1 and J is TRBJ1-2, with no clear D. V was pared by 0 bases and J by 2 bases, with 10 bases between. The CDR3 length is 15 residues. Germline values: CDR1 MGHRA, CDR2 YSYEKL. CDR3 protein: CASSQESGQNYGYTF. The CDR3 DNA follows: TGCGCCAGCAGCCAAGAAAGTGGCCAGAACTATGGCTACACCTTC.

CDR3 coding DNA: TGTGCCAGCAGCTTAGCGTTTGGGACCGAGGACACGAAAGCTTTCTTT. Its protein is CASSLAFGTEDTKAFF. This rearrangement joins TRBV7-2 to TRBJ1-1; D perhaps matches TRBD1 (5 bases). V was shortened by 0 bases and J by 9 bases, with 20 bases between the two germline ends. From germline, CDR1 is SGHTA and CDR2 FQGNSA. CDR3 length: 16 amino acids.

This clonotype was counted many times. The V call is TRBV29-1, the J call TRBJ2-6; possibly TRBD1 or TRBD2 for D (5 bases each). The CDR3 covers 14 residues. Germline CDR1 SQVTM, CDR2 ANQGSEA. Trimming left V 4 bases short and J 0 bases short, with 7 bases between. The CDR3 protein is CSVGGSSGANVLTF. CDR3 sequence (DNA): TGCAGCGTTGGGGGGAGCTCTGGGGCCAACGTCCTGACTTTC.

A remark on this clonotype: Given a much more abundant clone one base away, this may be a read error. The rearrangement uses TRBV20-1 and TRBJ2-7; D is ambiguous. Germline values: CDR1 DFQATT, CDR2 SNEGSKA (reference sequence). This CDR3 comprises 15 residues. With 2 bases removed from V and 3 bases from J, the gap between germline ends came to 17 bases. The CDR3 region is CSARPLDRAVYEQYF. CDR3 DNA sequence: TGCAGTGCTAGACCGTTGGACCGAGCAGTCTACGAGCAGTACTTC.

This clonotype was recorded at least ten times. The chain uses TRBV28 and TRBJ2-7; maybe TRBD2 (5 bases). The CDR3 contains 15 residues. Germline V gene sequence: CDR1 MDHEN, CDR2 SYDVKM. Trimming left V 6 bases short and J 1 base short, with 16 bases between. The CDR3 loop is CASSQHGLASYEQYF. CDR3 DNA sequence: TGTGCCAGCAGCCAACATGGACTGGCTTCCTACGAGCAGTACTTC.

This clonotype was seen only a few times. This may arise from a read error, as a much more abundant clone is one base away. The CDR3 end shows no conserved phenylalanine or tryptophan, and so a read error is likely. The gene calls are TRBV6-5 and TRBJ2-7, with TRBD1 identical over 7 bases. Germline V gene sequence: CDR1 MNHEY, CDR2 SVGAGI. The CDR3 contains 16 residues. The CDR3 here is CASGYRAGTATYEQYS. CDR3 nucleotide sequence: TGTGCCAGCGGTTATCGAGCCGGGACAGCGACCTACGAGCAGTACTCC.

This clonotype was observed a few times. The chain carries TRBV7-9 and TRBJ2-2; D gene ambiguous. Per germline, CDR1 SEHNR and CDR2 FQNEAQ (reference sequence). The CDR3 spans 14 residues. The V end was cut by 1 base, the J end by 5 bases, with 8 bases between. The DNA of the CDR3 is TGTGCCAGCAGCTTAGACCGATGGACCGGGGAGCTGTTTTTT. Its translation is CASSLDRWTGELFF.

V gene TRBV4-2 combines with J gene TRBJ1-6, with a weak D call TRBD1 (5 bases). This CDR3 spans 18 amino acids. Between the trimmed V and J ends, which lost 0 bases and 2 bases, there was a span of 14 bases. CDR1 and CDR2 (germline): LGHNA, YNFKEQ. The CDR3 spells CASSQEGAASPYNSPLHF. CDR3 coding DNA: TGTGCCAGCAGCCAAGAAGGGGCAGCGAGCCCCTATAATTCACCCCTCCACTTT.

In its sample, this clonotype was seen a few times. The chain employs TRBV14 and TRBJ2-7, with a tentative D call TRBD2 (5 bases). The germline V gene has CDR1 SGHDN and CDR2 FVKESK. Trimming shortened V by 2 bases and J by 0 bases, and 20 bases separated the two germline ends. The CDR3 is made up of 18 amino acids. CDR3: CASSQSDTNKRFSYEQYF. In DNA form, the CDR3 reads TGTGCCAGCAGCCAATCCGACACTAATAAGCGGTTCTCCTACGAGCAGTACTTC.

This clonotype was counted at least ten times. The genes are TRBV7-3 and TRBJ2-6, with D unclear. V was pared by 1 base and J by 0 bases, with 4 bases between. The germline gives CDR1 SGHTA, CDR2 FQGTGA. This CDR3 has 15 amino acids. The CDR3: CASSLRSSGANVLTF. The CDR3 region has the DNA TGTGCCAGCAGCTTAAGGAGCTCTGGGGCCAACGTCCTGACTTTC.

At least ten counts were recorded for this clonotype. The chain employs TRBV28 and TRBJ1-6, with D maybe TRBD1 (6 bases). CDR3 length equals 14 residues. The ends were cut back, 5 bases at V and 7 bases at J, with 12 bases in the middle. Germline V lookup: CDR1 MDHEN, CDR2 SYDVKM. The CDR3 loop reads CASSNNQGNSPLHF. CDR3 nucleotides: TGTGCCAGCAGTAACAACCAGGGGAATTCACCCCTCCACTTT.

There are a few counts of this clonotype. The chain joins TRBV2 to TRBJ1-1, with D perhaps matching TRBD1 (5 bases). Looked up from germline, CDR1 is SNHLY and CDR2 is FYNNEI. The V end lost 6 bases, the J end lost 5 bases, and 16 bases lay between the germline ends. The CDR3 is 14 residues long. The CDR3 DNA sequence: TGTGCCAGCAGCCGCCAGGGAAAGGGGACTGAAGCTTTCTTT. The encoded protein is CASSRQGKGTEAFF. Full variable domain (remainder filled in from reference TRBV2 and TRBJ1-1): EPEVTQTPSHQVTQMGQEVILRCVPISNHLYFYWYRQILGQKVEFLVSFYNNEISEKSEIFDDQFSVERPDGSNFTLKIRSTKLEDSAMYFCASSRQGKGTEAFFGQGTRLTVV.

This clonotype has a count of ten or more. V and J are TRBV20-1 and TRBJ2-7; 7 bases match TRBD1. Trimming cost V 7 bases and J 5 bases; bases outside gene matches: 5. This CDR3 is 11 amino acids long. Germline-derived CDR1 and CDR2 are DFQATT and SNEGSKA (reference sequence). Here the CDR3 DNA reads TGCAGTGGGGAAGGGGGCCACGAGCAGTACTTC. Its translation is CSGEGGHEQYF.

The genes are TRBV10-2 and TRBJ2-7; D is perhaps TRBD1 or TRBD2 (5 bases each). The ends were cut back, 6 bases at V and 5 bases at J, with 14 bases in the middle. Germline CDR1 and CDR2: WSHSY and SAAADI. The CDR3 loop spans 13 amino acids. CDR3 region: CASSRDPVNEQYF. CDR3 sequence (DNA): TGCGCCAGCAGCCGGGACCCCGTAAACGAGCAGTACTTC.

This clonotype was recorded many times. The chain combines TRBV27 with TRBJ2-7; 9 nucleotides match TRBD2. With V trimmed by 5 bases and J by 4 bases, 6 bases remained unmatched. The germline V gene has CDR1 MNHEY and CDR2 SMNVEV (reference sequence). CDR3 length: 14 residues. The DNA of the CDR3 is TGTGCCAGCAGTAAGCGGGGGGTCAGATACGAGCAGTACTTC. This encodes CASSKRGVRYEQYF.

For this clonotype: One end of the junction varies from germline; a read error may be responsible. CDR3 sequence: CACSLNRSGGKQYF. The CDR3 DNA sequence: TGTGCCTGCAGCTTAAATCGGAGTGGGGGAAAGCAGTATTTT. The V gene is TRBV7-2, the J gene TRBJ2-3; D may correspond to TRBD1 or TRBD2 (5 bases each). CDR3 length: 14 residues. Germline V gene sequence: CDR1 SGHTA, CDR2 FQGNSA.

This clonotype was picked up many times. The gene calls are TRBV10-3 and TRBJ2-5, with TRBD1 identical over 10 bases. CDR1 and CDR2 (germline): ENHRY, SYGVKD. CDR3 length equals 13 residues. V dropped 7 bases and J dropped 5; count of bases not matched to a gene: 4. CDR3 nucleotide sequence: TGTGCCATCAAGTGGACAGGGGGGGAGACCCAGTACTTC. Translating it yields CAIKWTGGETQYF.